One sample yielded the 9 T cell receptor beta chains listed below, sequenced in a study of T cell repertoires in cytomegalovirus infection. These receptors have no identified antigens. Via MiXCR, TCRdb re-called the reads, giving one row per CDR3 protein. Of approximately 770,000 distinct CDR3 sequences listed, almost 30% were seen once; the top ten hold roughly 14%. The sample here was cultured CD8+ T cells from PBMCs, taken from culture after CMV antigen stimulation. All receptors derive from a human donor in good health (CMV status not recorded). Some clones in this sample may be carry-over from other donors' samples.

This clonotype was seen more than once but under ten times. The chain employs TRBV5-6 and TRBJ2-1; 12 positions agree with TRBD2. There are 18 residues in the CDR3. Trimming took 0 bases from V and 0 from J; bases not matched to a gene: 4. Germline assignment: CDR1 SGHDT and CDR2 YYEEEE. CDR3 sequence reads: CASSLVGLAGSSYNEQFF. DNA for the CDR3: TGTGCCAGCAGCTTGGTCGGACTAGCGGGGAGCTCCTACAATGAGCAGTTCTTC.

This sequence joins TRBV27 and TRBJ2-1, with 12 positions matching TRBD2. Germline V gene data show CDR1 as MNHEY and CDR2 as SMNVEV (reference sequence). The CDR3 is made up of 15 amino acids. V lost 7 bases and J lost 5; bases outside the gene matches: 6. CDR3 protein: CASTLGLAGNNEQFF. Here the CDR3 DNA reads TGTGCCAGCACTCTCGGACTAGCGGGAAACAATGAGCAGTTCTTC.

The gene calls are TRBV20-1 and TRBJ2-7; possibly TRBD1 for D (6 bases). CDR3 length: 15 residues. The V gene's germline CDR1 is DFQATT and CDR2 SNEGSKA (reference sequence). V was clipped by 3 bases and J by 3 bases, with 18 bases between them. This chain's CDR3 is CSASPDSLEVYEQYV. The CDR3 DNA sequence: TGCAGTGCTAGCCCGGACAGCCTAGAGGTCTACGAGCAGTACGTC.

V is TRBV7-2 and J is TRBJ2-1, with D perhaps matching TRBD1 or TRBD2 (5 bases each). CDR1 and CDR2 from the germline V gene are SGHTA and FQGNSA. The CDR3 is made up of 16 amino acids. The V and J ends lost 3 bases and 5 bases respectively, with 17 bases between them. This CDR3 is CASSLGVQQPHNEQFF. The CDR3 nucleotides are TGTGCCAGCAGCTTGGGGGTACAGCAGCCACACAATGAGCAGTTCTTC.

This clonotype was seen only a few times. The genes are TRBV12-3 or TRBV12-4 and TRBJ2-7, with D possibly being TRBD2 (5 bases). The V gene lost 7 bases and the J gene lost 2 bases, with 27 bases spanning the gap. This CDR3 has 18 residues. CDR3 sequence reads: CASTQRRVKRRTPYEQYV. CDR3 DNA sequence: TGTGCCAGCACCCAGCGAAGGGTAAAACGCCGGACTCCCTACGAGCAGTACGTC.

This clonotype was observed a few times. This chain uses TRBV19 with TRBJ1-1; D remains unclear. V was pared by 6 bases and J by 3 bases, with 17 bases between. The CDR3 has 15 amino acids. Germline V lookup: CDR1 LNHDA, CDR2 SQIVND (reference sequence). The CDR3 nucleotides read TGTGCCAGTAGGAGACCGGGTTTCGGGGACACTGAAGCTTTCTTT. Amino acids: CASRRPGFGDTEAFF.

The genes are TRBV7-3 and TRBJ2-1; the D is unclear. The V gene lost 1 base and the J gene lost 8 bases, with 12 bases spanning the gap. The CDR3 has 14 amino acids. Germline assignment: CDR1 SGHTA and CDR2 FQGTGA. CDR3 sequence (DNA): TGTGCCAGCAGCTTAAGCGGCCCTGTGGATGAGCAGTTCTTC. The encoded protein is CASSLSGPVDEQFF.

V usage is TRBV27 and J usage is TRBJ2-7; TRBD1 might be the D (5 bases). The CDR3 loop spans 11 amino acids. CDR1 and CDR2 from the germline V gene are MNHEY and SMNVEV (reference sequence). V shed 7 bases and J shed 4 bases, with 8 bases lying between them. In nucleotides, the CDR3 is TGTGCCAGCATTCAGGGTTACGAGCAGTACTTC. Its protein product is CASIQGYEQYF.

In its sample, this clonotype was seen a few times. The chain employs TRBV11-2 and TRBJ1-1; no firm D call. CDR1 and CDR2 (germline): SGHAT, FQNNGV. V dropped 5 bases and J dropped 1 base, with 14 bases sitting between them. The CDR3 is made up of 15 amino acids. The DNA of the CDR3 is TGTGCCAGCAGCCCCTACTCGACTTGGAACACTGAAGCTTTCTTT. Its protein product is CASSPYSTWNTEAFF.